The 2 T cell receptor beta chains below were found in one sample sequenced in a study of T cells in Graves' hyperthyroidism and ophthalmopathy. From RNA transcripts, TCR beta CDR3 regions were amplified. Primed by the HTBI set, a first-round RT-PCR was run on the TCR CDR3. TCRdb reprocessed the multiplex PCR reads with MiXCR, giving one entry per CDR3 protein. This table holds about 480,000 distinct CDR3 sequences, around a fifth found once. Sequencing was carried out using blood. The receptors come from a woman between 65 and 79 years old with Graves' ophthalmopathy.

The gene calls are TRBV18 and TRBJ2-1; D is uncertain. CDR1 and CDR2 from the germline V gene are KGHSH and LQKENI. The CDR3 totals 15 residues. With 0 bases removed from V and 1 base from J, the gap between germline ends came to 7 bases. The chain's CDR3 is CASSPPEWSYNEQFF. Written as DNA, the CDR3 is TGTGCCAGCTCACCACCAGAATGGTCCTACAATGAGCAGTTCTTC.

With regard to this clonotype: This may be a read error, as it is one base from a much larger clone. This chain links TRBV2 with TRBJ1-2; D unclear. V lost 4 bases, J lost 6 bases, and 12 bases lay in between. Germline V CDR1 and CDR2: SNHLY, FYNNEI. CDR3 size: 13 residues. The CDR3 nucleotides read TGTGCCAGCAGTGTCGGAGGAGATCATGGCTACACCTTC. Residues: CASSVGGDHGYTF.